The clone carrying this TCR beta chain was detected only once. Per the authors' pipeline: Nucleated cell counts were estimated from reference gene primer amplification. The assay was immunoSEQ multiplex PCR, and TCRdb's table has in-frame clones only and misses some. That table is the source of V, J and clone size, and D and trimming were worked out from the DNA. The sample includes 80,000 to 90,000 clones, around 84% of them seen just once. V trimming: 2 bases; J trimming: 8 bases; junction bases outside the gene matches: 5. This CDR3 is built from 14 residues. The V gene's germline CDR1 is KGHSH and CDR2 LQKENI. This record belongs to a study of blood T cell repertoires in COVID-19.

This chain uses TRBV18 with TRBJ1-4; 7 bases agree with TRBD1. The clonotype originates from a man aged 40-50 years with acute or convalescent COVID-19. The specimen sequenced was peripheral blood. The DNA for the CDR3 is TGTGCCAGCTCACCAGAGGGGGCGCCCGAAAAACTGTTTTTT. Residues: CASSPEGAPEKLFF.